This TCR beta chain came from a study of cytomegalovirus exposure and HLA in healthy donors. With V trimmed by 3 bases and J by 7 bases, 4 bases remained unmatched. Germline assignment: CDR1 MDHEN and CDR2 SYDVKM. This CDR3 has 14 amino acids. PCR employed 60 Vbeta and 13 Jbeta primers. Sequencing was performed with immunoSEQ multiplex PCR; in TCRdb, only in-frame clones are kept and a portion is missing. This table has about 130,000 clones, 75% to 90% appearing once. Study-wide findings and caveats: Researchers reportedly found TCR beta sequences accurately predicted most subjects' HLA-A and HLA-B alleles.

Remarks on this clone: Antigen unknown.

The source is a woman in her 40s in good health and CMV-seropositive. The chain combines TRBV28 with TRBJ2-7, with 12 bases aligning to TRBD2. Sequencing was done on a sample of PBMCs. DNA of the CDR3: TGTGCCAGCAGTTTTCTAGCGGGAGGGGGGGAGCAGTACTTC. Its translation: CASSFLAGGGEQYF.